The 29 T cell receptor beta chains reported below all come from one sample, sequenced in a study of OX40 agonist ivuxolimab in advanced cancers. Libraries were prepared by immunoSEQ multiplex PCR; TCRdb keeps only in-frame clonotypes and omits some of them. The table has approximately 84,000 clones, around 94% seen once; the top ten hold around 3%. This material consisted of CD4+ or CD8+ T cells sorted from blood, taken in a trial of the OX40 agonist ivuxolimab. These receptors came from an adult with an advanced solid tumor such as melanoma, head and neck, liver or kidney cancer.

V and J are TRBV29-1 and TRBJ2-3; D gene ambiguous. The CDR3 extends over 14 amino acids. CDR1 and CDR2 (germline): SQVTM, ANQGSEA. The V end lost 1 base, the J end lost 2 bases, and 10 bases lay between the germline ends. CDR3 residues: CSVEGAFHTDTQYF. The CDR3 coding sequence is TGCAGCGTTGAAGGGGCCTTCCACACAGATACGCAGTATTTT.

The chain couples TRBV4-1 to TRBJ1-4; 10 nucleotides agree with TRBD1. The V and J ends lost 0 bases and 6 bases, in that order; junction bases with no gene match: 4. Germline V gene data show CDR1 as MGHRA and CDR2 as YSYEKL. The CDR3 length is 16 residues. DNA for the CDR3: TGCGCCAGCAGCCAAGATCAGGGACAGGGGTATGAAAAACTGTTTTTT. It yields the protein CASSQDQGQGYEKLFF.

The rearrangement joins TRBV4-2 to TRBJ2-5, with 7 positions matching TRBD1. From germline, CDR1 is LGHNA and CDR2 YNFKEQ. The V segment lost 4 bases and the J segment 2 bases; nucleotides outside the gene matches: 4. This CDR3 comprises 14 residues. Here the CDR3 DNA reads TGTGCCAGCAGCCCTGACAGGGTACAAGAGACCCAGTACTTC. Its translation is CASSPDRVQETQYF.

The genes are TRBV10-2 and TRBJ1-3; D gene ambiguous. Germline loops: CDR1 WSHSY, CDR2 SAAADI. This CDR3 is built from 15 residues. Trimming took off 0 bases at V and 0 bases at J, with 6 bases between the two ends. CDR3 coding DNA: TGCGCCAGCAGTGAGTCGGGTAACTCTGGAAACACCATATATTTT. It encodes CASSESGNSGNTIYF.

The rearrangement joins TRBV27 to TRBJ1-2; possibly TRBD1 for D (6 bases). The germline V gene encodes CDR1 MNHEY and CDR2 SMNVEV (reference sequence). This CDR3 comprises 15 residues. V lost 5 bases and J 3 bases, leaving 16 bases between the germline ends. The CDR3 coding sequence is TGTGCCAGCAGTCCCCAGGGTGGGGGCCACTATGGCTACACCTTC. Translated, it gives CASSPQGGGHYGYTF.

Here the CDR3 DNA reads TGTGCCAGCACGGGGACTAGCGGGAGGATGGATACGCAGTATTTT. Translated, it gives CASTGTSGRMDTQYF. The J gene is TRBJ2-3, the V gene TRBV2; 15 nucleotides align to TRBD2. J lost 6 bases, V lost 7 bases, and 5 bases had no gene match. This CDR3 contains 15 residues. The germline V gene has CDR1 SNHLY and CDR2 FYNNEI. Complete variable domain (other parts from reference TRBV2 and TRBJ2-3): EPEVTQTPSHQVTQMGQEVILRCVPISNHLYFYWYRQILGQKVEFLVSFYNNEISEKSEIFDDQFSVERPDGSNFTLKIRSTKLEDSAMYFCASTGTSGRMDTQYFGPGTRLTVL.

Concerning this clone itself: Other nucleotide sequences in the sample specify the same CDR3. The V call is TRBV9, the J call TRBJ1-5; no reliable D call. Germline V gene lookup returns CDR1 SGDLS and CDR2 YYNGEE. The V end was cut by 2 bases, the J end by 6 bases, with 9 bases between. The length of the CDR3 is 13 residues. The CDR3 here is CASSVGEGQPQHF. The CDR3 bases are TGTGCCAGCAGCGTTGGGGAGGGTCAGCCCCAGCATTTT.

The chain recombines TRBV27 with TRBJ2-1; D gene ambiguous. Germline-derived CDR1 and CDR2 are MNHEY and SMNVEV (reference sequence). The V end lost 6 bases, the J end lost 6 bases, and 9 bases lay between the germline ends. This CDR3 region has 12 residues. CDR3 protein: CASSQWGNEQFF. Written as DNA, the CDR3 is TGTGCCAGCAGCCAATGGGGCAATGAGCAGTTCTTC.

The J gene is TRBJ1-5, the V gene TRBV30; no clear D. The CDR3 is 11 residues long. Deletions cut 0 bases from V and 7 bases from J, with 4 bases between. CDR1 is GTSNPN and CDR2 is SVGIG in the germline V gene (reference sequence). The CDR3 is CAWSVGQPQHF. The CDR3 DNA sequence: TGTGCCTGGAGTGTGGGACAGCCCCAGCATTTT.

The J gene is TRBJ1-1, the V gene TRBV10-3; no definite D call. In germline, CDR1 is ENHRY, CDR2 SYGVKD. V gave up 3 bases and J gave up 7 bases, with 6 bases separating them. This CDR3 comprises 11 residues. CDR3 residues: CAISDGVEAFF. DNA for the CDR3: TGTGCCATCAGTGATGGAGTTGAAGCTTTCTTT.

The rearrangement links TRBV11-2 to TRBJ2-1, with D possibly TRBD1 on 5 matching bases. Germline V gives CDR1 SGHAT, CDR2 FQNNGV. CDR3 length equals 15 residues. Deletions cut 0 bases from V and 4 bases from J, with 10 bases between. Here the CDR3 reads CASSLETASYNEQFF. The CDR3, as DNA: TGTGCCAGCAGCTTAGAGACAGCTTCTTACAATGAGCAGTTCTTC.

The V gene is TRBV14, the J gene TRBJ2-4; perhaps TRBD1 as D (6 bases). Germline CDR1 SGHDN, CDR2 FVKESK. V lost 0 bases and J lost 6, with 12 bases in between. CDR3 length: 15 amino acids. The chain's CDR3 is CASSQDVAGVNIQYF. In DNA, the CDR3 is TGTGCCAGCAGCCAAGATGTTGCAGGGGTAAACATTCAGTACTTC.

The chain is built from TRBV19 and TRBJ2-2; D gene unclear. Germline V gene data show CDR1 as LNHDA and CDR2 as SQIVND (reference sequence). V gave up 5 bases and J gave up 1 base, with 8 bases separating them. The CDR3 has 14 amino acids. The CDR3 nucleotides read TGTGCCAGTAGTCCAGGTTTGAACACCGGGGAGCTGTTTTTT. This gives the protein CASSPGLNTGELFF.

The chain carries TRBV19 and TRBJ2-1, with no clear D. Germline-derived CDR1 and CDR2 are LNHDA and SQIVND (reference sequence). This CDR3 is built from 15 residues. Deletions cut 5 bases from V and 4 bases from J, with 15 bases between. CDR3 protein: CASSPSLGLYNEQFF. The CDR3 bases are TGTGCCAGTAGTCCATCCCTAGGGTTATACAATGAGCAGTTCTTC.

This chain uses TRBV6-5 with TRBJ1-4; TRBD1 matches at 7 bases. V trimming: 2 bases; J trimming: 8 bases; junction bases outside the gene matches: 8. The CDR3 has 15 residues. Germline V gives CDR1 MNHEY, CDR2 SVGAGI. The CDR3 reads CASSYGTVVREKLFF. For the CDR3, the DNA is TGTGCCAGCAGTTACGGGACAGTCGTAAGGGAAAAACTGTTTTTT.

The gene calls are TRBV7-6 and TRBJ2-7, with D tentatively TRBD2 (6 bases). V gave up 5 bases and J gave up 6 bases, with 11 bases separating them. The germline V gene has CDR1 SGHVS and CDR2 FNYEAQ. The CDR3 runs to 12 residues. The CDR3 DNA reads TGTGCCAGCAGCCCTCGGGGAGGCGAGCAGTACTTC. It yields the protein CASSPRGGEQYF. Based on the CDR3 plus reference TRBV7-6 and TRBJ2-7, the full variable domain is GAGVSQSPRYKVTKRGQDVALRCDPISGHVSLYWYRQALGQGPEFLTYFNYEAQQDKSGLPNDRFSAERPEGSISTLTIQRTEQRDSAMYRCASSPRGGEQYFGPGTRLTVT.

V gene TRBV18 combines with J gene TRBJ2-7; 13 bases match TRBD2. In germline, CDR1 is KGHSH, CDR2 LQKENI. Trimming removed 2 bases from V and 6 bases from J; junction bases left unmatched: 4. This CDR3 is 15 amino acids long. The CDR3 protein is CASSPTSGGASEQYF. In DNA form, the CDR3 reads TGTGCCAGCTCACCAACTAGCGGGGGGGCGTCCGAGCAGTACTTC.

The chain recombines TRBV7-9 with TRBJ1-1; D call uncertain. Looked up from germline, CDR1 is SEHNR and CDR2 is FQNEAQ (reference sequence). The CDR3 covers 12 residues. V was pared by 3 bases and J by 11 bases, with 13 bases between. The CDR3 loop is CASSFSGPGAFF. The CDR3 coding sequence is TGTGCCAGCAGCTTCTCCGGTCCCGGGGCTTTCTTT.

This sequence joins TRBV11-2 and TRBJ2-7; 8 bases are a match to TRBD1. With V trimmed by 4 bases and J by 5 bases, 7 bases remained unmatched. This CDR3 has 14 residues. The germline gives CDR1 SGHAT, CDR2 FQNNGV. CDR3 bases: TGTGCCAGCAGCTCGGACAGGGTTTCCCACGAGCAGTACTTC. It yields the protein CASSSDRVSHEQYF.

The count of this clone is one. The rearrangement uses TRBV19 and TRBJ2-3; 8 nucleotides match TRBD2. The trim removed 4 bases at V and 0 bases at J, leaving 6 bases unmatched. The CDR3 is made up of 16 amino acids. Looked up from germline, CDR1 is LNHDA and CDR2 is SQIVND (reference sequence). The CDR3 DNA follows: TGTGCCAGTAGTAGGAGCGGGAGATCAAGCACAGATACGCAGTATTTT. This gives the protein CASSRSGRSSTDTQYF.

In its sample, this clone was seen once. The chain couples TRBV5-6 to TRBJ2-4; no firm D call. Germline assignment: CDR1 SGHDT and CDR2 YYEEEE. Trimming cost V 3 bases and J 0 bases, with 7 bases left between them. The CDR3 is 14 residues long. CDR3 residues: CASSSYLAKNIQYF. The CDR3 DNA follows: TGTGCCAGCAGCTCGTACCTAGCCAAAAACATTCAGTACTTC.

The DNA for the CDR3 is TGTGCCGCGCGAAATAACGGGGGAGATGGCTACACCTTC. Protein sequence: CAARNNGGDGYTF. The chain is built from TRBV15 and TRBJ1-2; TRBD1 is a possible D gene (5 bases). This CDR3 spans 13 amino acids. V was pared by 11 bases and J by 6 bases, with 19 bases between. The V gene's germline CDR1 is LNHNV and CDR2 YYDKDF (reference sequence). Variable domain in full (rest from reference TRBV15 and TRBJ1-2): DAMVIQNPRYQVTQFGKPVTLSCSQTLNHNVMYWYQQKSSQAPKLLFHYYDKDFNNEADTPDNFQSRRPNTSFCFLDIRSPGLGDTAMYLCAARNNGGDGYTFGSGTRLTVV.

Concerning this clone: This specimen includes other DNA sequences encoding the same CDR3. The chain joins TRBV11-2 to TRBJ2-5; D remains ambiguous. Germline CDR1 and CDR2: SGHAT and FQNNGV. V shed 1 base and J shed 1 base, with 1 base lying between them. The CDR3 contains 12 residues. CDR3 nucleotides: TGTGCCAGCAGCTTAGGCCAAGAGACCCAGTACTTC. As protein: CASSLGQETQYF. The full variable domain, completed using reference TRBV11-2 and TRBJ2-5, is EAGVAQSPRYKIIEKRQSVAFWCNPISGHATLYWYQQILGQGPKLLIQFQNNGVVDDSQLPKDRFSAERLKGVDSTLKIQPAKLEDSAVYLCASSLGQETQYFGPGTRLLVL.

The chain combines TRBV2 with TRBJ1-5, with unresolved D. V lost 3 bases and J lost 7, with 4 bases in between. CDR1 and CDR2 from the germline V gene are SNHLY and FYNNEI. The CDR3 covers 11 residues. CDR3 amino acids: CASSDGQPQHF. In DNA, the CDR3 is TGTGCCAGCAGTGATGGACAGCCCCAGCATTTT.

This chain uses TRBV9 with TRBJ1-5, with 7 bases identical to TRBD1. This CDR3 comprises 14 residues. J lost 4 bases, V lost 4 bases, and 5 bases had no gene match. Germline V gene lookup returns CDR1 SGDLS and CDR2 YYNGEE. The CDR3 nucleotides read TGTGCCAGCAGCCCTCAGGGGGGTAATCAGCCCCAGCATTTT. This gives the protein CASSPQGGNQPQHF.

This sequence joins TRBV4-3 and TRBJ1-3, with D unresolved. Germline V gives CDR1 LGHNA, CDR2 YSLEER. This CDR3 has 15 amino acids. The ends were cut back, 1 base at V and 7 bases at J, with 14 bases in the middle. The chain's CDR3 is CASSQGVEGENTIYF. Here the CDR3 DNA reads TGCGCCAGCAGCCAAGGGGTGGAAGGAGAGAACACCATATATTTT.

This clone was recorded once. This sequence joins TRBV5-1 and TRBJ1-2; perhaps TRBD1 as D (6 bases). The germline V gene encodes CDR1 SGHRS and CDR2 YFSETQ. The CDR3 is made up of 13 amino acids. With 6 bases removed from V and 8 bases from J, the gap between germline ends came to 17 bases. The CDR3 here is CASKGGGREGYTF. In DNA form, the CDR3 reads TGCGCCAGCAAAGGGGGGGGGCGCGAGGGCTACACCTTC. The entire variable domain, with the rest obtained from reference TRBV5-1 and TRBJ1-2, is as follows: KAGVTQTPRYLIKTRGQQVTLSCSPISGHRSVSWYQQTPGQGLQFLFEYFSETQRNKGNFPGRFSGRQFSNSRSEMNVSTLELGDSALYLCASKGGGREGYTFGSGTRLTVV.

This sequence joins TRBV7-3 and TRBJ2-1, with D perhaps matching TRBD1 or TRBD2 (5 bases each). There are 16 residues in the CDR3. V lost 2 bases and J 4 bases, leaving 15 bases between the germline ends. Germline assignment: CDR1 SGHTA and CDR2 FQGTGA. CDR3 region: CASSLYGATGYNEQFF. Here the CDR3 DNA reads TGTGCCAGCAGCTTATACGGGGCCACGGGATACAATGAGCAGTTCTTC.

This clone showed up just once. CDR3 loop: CASSQGGGWGYEQYF. The DNA of the CDR3 is TGTGCCAGCAGCCAAGGTGGAGGATGGGGCTACGAGCAGTACTTC. The chain links TRBV4-2 to TRBJ2-7; D possibly corresponds to TRBD2 (5 bases). V was clipped by 1 base and J by 3 bases, with 13 bases between them. The CDR3 totals 15 residues. Germline CDR1 and CDR2: LGHNA and YNFKEQ.